This entry lists 19 T cell receptor beta chains sequenced from one sample in a study of shared clonotypes between healthy human individuals. Clones were read by immunoSEQ multiplex PCR, and TCRdb kept only the in-frame ones, dropping some. The sample lists about 1,500,000 clones, over 95% seen once, with more than 0.9% in the top ten. The sample taken for sequencing was naive CD4+ T cells sorted from blood. Subset denoted: CD45RA+ positively selected. The receptors derive from a young man in good health.

The chain recombines TRBV15 with TRBJ2-5, with a weak D call TRBD2 (5 bases). The germline V gene encodes CDR1 LNHNV and CDR2 YYDKDF (reference sequence). The CDR3 runs 16 residues. The V gene lost 3 bases and the J gene lost 0 bases, with 14 bases spanning the gap. The CDR3 DNA follows: TGTGCCACCAGCAGGAAGAGCGGATCGGACCAAGAGACCCAGTACTTC. It encodes CATSRKSGSDQETQYF.

The chain couples TRBV28 to TRBJ1-1, with D possibly being TRBD1 (5 bases). V lost 7 bases, J lost 4 bases, and 19 bases lay in between. This CDR3 has 15 amino acids. Germline CDR1 reads MDHEN; CDR2 reads SYDVKM. The DNA of the CDR3 is TGTGCCAGCATCCAAATGGGGGGATTTGGCACTGAAGCTTTCTTT. It specifies CASIQMGGFGTEAFF.

J is TRBJ1-1 and V is TRBV7-2, with 8 bases identical to TRBD1. V was pared by 1 base and J by 5 bases, with 6 bases of the junction left unmatched. The CDR3 is made up of 15 amino acids. Germline-derived CDR1 and CDR2 are SGHTA and FQGNSA. CDR3 in amino acids: CASSLDQGAGTEAFF. In DNA form, the CDR3 reads TGTGCCAGCAGCTTAGATCAGGGGGCAGGTACTGAAGCTTTCTTT. The variable domain in full, completed from reference TRBV7-2 and TRBJ1-1, reads GAGVSQSPSNKVTEKGKDVELRCDPISGHTALYWYRQSLGQGLEFLIYFQGNSAPDKSGLPSDRFSAERTGGSVSTLTIQRTQQEDSAVYLCASSLDQGAGTEAFFGQGTRLTVV.

The chain couples TRBV7-8 to TRBJ2-1, with D possibly being TRBD1 (5 bases). Germline V gene lookup returns CDR1 SGHVS and CDR2 FQNEAQ. Trimming left V 0 bases short and J 9 bases short, with 12 bases between. This CDR3 region has 14 residues. The CDR3 is CASSLARTWGEQFF. The CDR3 nucleotides read TGTGCCAGCAGCTTAGCCAGGACATGGGGTGAGCAGTTCTTC.

This chain joins TRBV15 and TRBJ2-2; no reliable D call. CDR1 and CDR2 from the germline V gene are LNHNV and YYDKDF (reference sequence). The CDR3 spans 17 residues. V shed 1 base and J shed 1 base, with 13 bases lying between them. CDR3 sequence (DNA): TGTGCCACCAGCAGAGGTACGGGCCCAGGGAACACCGGGGAGCTGTTTTTT. Translating gives CATSRGTGPGNTGELFF.

The chain employs TRBV5-1 and TRBJ1-1; 9 bases line up with TRBD1. J lost 1 base, V lost 4 bases, and 11 bases had no gene match. The CDR3 consists of 17 residues. Germline values: CDR1 SGHRS, CDR2 YFSETQ. The DNA for the CDR3 is TGCGCCAGCAGCCCGGGGACAGGGAAAATGGGGAACACTGAAGCTTTCTTT. It specifies CASSPGTGKMGNTEAFF.

Here the CDR3 DNA reads TGTGCCATCAGTGAGTCGACTCGGGCGGACGGTAGTGAGCAGTTCTTC. It yields the protein CAISESTRADGSEQFF. The rearrangement uses TRBV10-3 and TRBJ2-1; D is unclear. The germline CDR1 and CDR2 sequences are ENHRY and SYGVKD. V gave up 0 bases and J gave up 9 bases, with 18 bases separating them. The CDR3 has 16 residues.

This chain joins TRBV6-6 and TRBJ2-7, with TRBD1 matching over 10 bases. V lost 6 bases to trimming and J lost 5 bases; unmatched junction nucleotides: 7. The germline CDR1 and CDR2 sequences are MNHNY and SVGAGI (reference sequence). The CDR3 runs to 14 residues. Written as DNA, the CDR3 is TGTGCCAGCAGAACGACAGGGGGCAAGGACGAGCAGTACTTC. Translating it yields CASRTTGGKDEQYF.

As to this clone: A junction boundary mismatches the germline segment, possibly from a read error. Other DNA sequences in the sample encode the same CDR3. This chain uses TRBV29-1 with TRBJ2-7; D could derive from TRBD1 or TRBD2 (5 bases each). Germline V lookup: CDR1 SQVTM, CDR2 ANQGSEA. The CDR3 length is 15 residues. The CDR3 sequence is CSVRDGLLSSYEQYF. For the CDR3, the DNA is TGTAGCGTTCGGGACGGCCTTCTCAGCTCCTACGAGCAGTACTTC.

The CDR3 DNA follows: TGTGCCAGCAGTGTAAGGAGGGCCGGTCCCTACGAGCAGTACTTC. Amino acid sequence: CASSVRRAGPYEQYF. V and J are TRBV2 and TRBJ2-7; tentatively, D is TRBD2 (6 bases). The CDR3 has 15 residues. V was trimmed by 4 bases and J by 2 bases, leaving 15 bases between them. The V gene's germline CDR1 is SNHLY and CDR2 FYNNEI.

The rearrangement joins TRBV29-1 to TRBJ1-2; D may be TRBD1 (6 bases). The CDR3 extends over 14 amino acids. The V and J ends lost 4 bases and 4 bases respectively, with 16 bases between them. Germline CDR1 SQVTM, CDR2 ANQGSEA. The CDR3 region is CSVVTLGQLYGYTF. The CDR3 coding sequence is TGCAGCGTTGTGACCCTAGGACAGCTCTATGGCTACACCTTC.

The V call is TRBV11-2, the J call TRBJ2-7, with a tentative D call TRBD2 (5 bases). Trimming pared 5 bases from V and 5 bases from J, leaving 19 bases between. This CDR3 region has 15 residues. The germline gives CDR1 SGHAT, CDR2 FQNNGV. In DNA form, the CDR3 reads TGTGCCAGCAGCCCCTCCAGACCGGGATCGGACGAGCAGTACTTC. It encodes CASSPSRPGSDEQYF.

The CDR3 DNA follows: TGTGCCAGCAGCTTAGGGACCCGCACAGATACGCAGTATTTT. Its translation: CASSLGTRTDTQYF. The chain is built from TRBV7-3 and TRBJ2-3, with D perhaps given as TRBD1 or TRBD2 (5 bases each). This CDR3 region has 14 residues. In germline, CDR1 is SGHTA, CDR2 FQGTGA. V lost 2 bases and J 1 base, leaving 7 bases between the germline ends.

For this clone: This sample includes further DNA sequences coding for the same CDR3. This chain connects TRBV11-2 to TRBJ2-7; D is ambiguous. Trimming took off 0 bases at V and 7 bases at J, with 10 bases between the two ends. The CDR3 extends over 13 amino acids. CDR1 is SGHAT and CDR2 is FQNNGV in the germline V gene. The CDR3 loop reads CASSLDPGREQYF. Here the CDR3 DNA reads TGTGCCAGCAGCTTAGATCCGGGCAGGGAGCAGTACTTC.

V usage is TRBV11-1 and J usage is TRBJ2-2; 7 bases fit TRBD2. Trimming at V came to 5 bases and at J to 5 bases, leaving 8 bases not matched to a gene. The CDR3 is 15 residues long. Germline V gives CDR1 SGHAT, CDR2 FQDESV (reference sequence). CDR3 region: CASSRSDSGTGELFF. CDR3 DNA: TGTGCCAGCAGCCGCTCCGATAGCGGGACCGGGGAGCTGTTTTTT. The full variable domain, in which reference TRBV11-1 and TRBJ2-2 provide the parts outside the CDR3, is EAEVAQSPRYKITEKSQAVAFWCDPISGHATLYWYRQILGQGPELLVQFQDESVVDDSQLPKDRFSAERLKGVDSTLKIQPAELGDSAMYLCASSRSDSGTGELFFGEGSRLTVL.

V usage is TRBV9 and J usage is TRBJ1-1; D unclear. Trimming removed 0 bases from V and 5 bases from J, with 5 bases in between. Germline V gene data show CDR1 as SGDLS and CDR2 as YYNGEE. The CDR3 has 12 residues. For the CDR3, the DNA is TGTGCCAGCAGCGTAGTATCTACTGAAGCTTTCTTT. Amino acids: CASSVVSTEAFF.

V is TRBV27 and J is TRBJ1-5; D unclear. Germline V gene data show CDR1 as MNHEY and CDR2 as SMNVEV (reference sequence). V was shortened by 6 bases and J by 2 bases, with 20 bases between the two germline ends. CDR3 length equals 17 residues. CDR3 coding DNA: TGTGCCAGCAGCGCGAAAAGGGCCCCCGAAGGCAATCAGCCCCAGCATTTT. It codes for CASSAKRAPEGNQPQHF.

The chain is built from TRBV29-1 and TRBJ2-5, with 10 positions matching TRBD1. The germline V gene has CDR1 SQVTM and CDR2 ANQGSEA. The CDR3 spans 13 residues. The trim removed 4 bases at V and 4 bases at J, leaving 3 bases unmatched. The CDR3 reads CSVGQGAGETQYF. CDR3 bases: TGCAGCGTTGGACAGGGGGCTGGAGAGACCCAGTACTTC.

Written as DNA, the CDR3 is TGCAGCGTTGGACTAGCGGAATACAATGAGCAGTTCTTC. Translated, it gives CSVGLAEYNEQFF. The chain is built from TRBV29-1 and TRBJ2-1; 9 bases are shared with TRBD2. V lost 4 bases and J lost 4; bases outside the gene matches: 2. The CDR3 consists of 13 residues. CDR1 and CDR2 (germline): SQVTM, ANQGSEA.